What follows are 14 T cell receptor beta chains derived from one specimen sequenced in a study of STAT5B mutations in CD4+ large granular lymphocyte leukemia. TCRdb's table, derived via immunoSEQ multiplex PCR, lists solely in-frame clones and lacks some. The repertoire holds fewer than 45,000 clones, with roughly 76% as singletons. Sequencing input: CD4+ T cells from blood buffy coats. These receptors originate from a human donor in good health.

The chain combines TRBV6-1 with TRBJ1-6; 7 bases fit TRBD1. In germline, CDR1 is MNHNS, CDR2 SASEGT. Unmatched junction bases numbered 1, after V lost 6 bases and J lost 5 bases. This CDR3 contains 13 residues. DNA of the CDR3: TGTGCCAGCAGAGACAGGGATAATTCACCCCTCCACTTT. Translation: CASRDRDNSPLHF.

The table lists this clone with a few counts. The J gene is TRBJ1-2, the V gene TRBV9; possibly TRBD1 for D (5 bases). V lost 3 bases to trimming and J lost 4 bases, with 13 bases between them. Germline V CDR1 and CDR2: SGDLS, YYNGEE. CDR3 length: 14 residues. CDR3 coding DNA: TGTGCCAGCAGCGAAAGGGGTTGGAGCTATGGCTACACCTTC. Protein: CASSERGWSYGYTF.

The genes are TRBV27 and TRBJ2-3; 10 bases align to TRBD2. This CDR3 region has 15 residues. Germline CDR1 and CDR2: MNHEY and SMNVEV (reference sequence). Unmatched junction bases numbered 3, after V lost 2 bases and J lost 4 bases. CDR3 sequence: CASSLSGGVPDTQYF. The CDR3 region has the DNA TGTGCCAGCAGTTTAAGCGGGGGGGTTCCAGATACGCAGTATTTT.

V is TRBV19 and J is TRBJ1-4, with unresolved D. Germline V gene data show CDR1 as LNHDA and CDR2 as SQIVND (reference sequence). The CDR3 sequence is 14 residues long. With 3 bases removed from V and 3 bases from J, the gap between germline ends came to 8 bases. CDR3 amino acids: CASSIGVANEKLFF. CDR3 in DNA: TGTGCCAGTAGTATTGGAGTAGCTAATGAAAAACTGTTTTTT.

The rearrangement links TRBV11-3 to TRBJ1-3; D uncertain. Germline V gives CDR1 SGHNT, CDR2 YENEEA. V gave up 3 bases and J gave up 0 bases, with 6 bases separating them. The CDR3 has 14 residues. Here the CDR3 DNA reads TGTGCCAGCAGCTTGGTCTTCTCTGGAAACACCATATATTTT. Its protein product is CASSLVFSGNTIYF.

The chain is built from TRBV30 and TRBJ1-6, with 10 bases that match TRBD1. The junction had 15 bases not matched to a gene; V was cut back by 2 bases and J by 5 bases. This CDR3 spans 19 amino acids. Germline V gene data show CDR1 as GTSNPN and CDR2 as SVGIG (reference sequence). As DNA, the CDR3 is TGTGCCTGGAGTCCCCCCCGGACAGGGGGAGCCTCTAATAATTCACCCCTCCACTTT. Amino acids: CAWSPPRTGGASNNSPLHF.

This clone was seen just once. This rearrangement joins TRBV4-3 to TRBJ2-7; 7 bases are shared with TRBD2. This CDR3 is 15 amino acids long. The junction had 4 bases not matched to a gene; V was cut back by 2 bases and J by 0 bases. Germline loops: CDR1 LGHNA, CDR2 YSLEER. CDR3 sequence reads: CASSQTSVPSYEQYF. The CDR3 region has the DNA TGCGCCAGCAGCCAAACTAGCGTCCCCTCCTACGAGCAGTACTTC.

The chain combines TRBV11-3 with TRBJ2-7; a possible D gene is TRBD2 (5 bases). V dropped 0 bases and J dropped 7 bases, with 13 bases sitting between them. CDR3 length equals 14 residues. In germline, CDR1 is SGHNT, CDR2 YENEEA. The DNA of the CDR3 is TGTGCCAGCAGCTTAGATGGAGGTGAAGGGGAGCAGTACTTC. Translation: CASSLDGGEGEQYF.

The V gene is TRBV7-8, the J gene TRBJ2-1, with 7 bases that match TRBD2. CDR3 length: 13 amino acids. Germline V lookup: CDR1 SGHVS, CDR2 FQNEAQ. Unmatched junction bases numbered 2, after V lost 3 bases and J lost 6 bases. CDR3 region: CASSFRGVNEQFF. As DNA, the CDR3 is TGTGCCAGCAGCTTTCGGGGGGTCAATGAGCAGTTCTTC.

The rearrangement joins TRBV11-1 to TRBJ2-6; perhaps TRBD1 as D (5 bases). CDR3 size: 16 residues. Trimming took 1 base from V and 2 from J, leaving 9 bases between them. Germline assignment: CDR1 SGHAT and CDR2 FQDESV (reference sequence). The CDR3 sequence: CASSLGGRAGANVLTF. The CDR3 bases are TGTGCCAGCAGCTTAGGGGGCAGGGCTGGGGCCAACGTCCTGACTTTC.

This chain links TRBV7-2 with TRBJ2-7; 11 nucleotides agree with TRBD2. V dropped 1 base and J dropped 6; count of bases not matched to a gene: 5. The CDR3 runs to 15 residues. Germline V gene lookup returns CDR1 SGHTA and CDR2 FQGNSA. This CDR3 is CASSLDTSGSPEQYF. The CDR3 nucleotides are TGTGCCAGCAGCTTAGATACTAGCGGGAGTCCCGAGCAGTACTTC.

The rearrangement joins TRBV18 to TRBJ1-2; D unresolved. The CDR3 is 13 residues long. CDR1 and CDR2 (germline): KGHSH, LQKENI. V gave up 3 bases and J gave up 7 bases, with 12 bases separating them. The CDR3 reads CASSPEGKGGYTF. DNA of the CDR3: TGTGCCAGCTCACCTGAGGGTAAAGGTGGCTACACCTTC.

The chain combines TRBV2 with TRBJ1-2, with 7 bases lining up with TRBD1. Trimming took 6 bases from V and 7 from J; bases not matched to a gene: 5. The CDR3 has 12 amino acids. The germline V gene has CDR1 SNHLY and CDR2 FYNNEI. The CDR3, as DNA: TGTGCCAGCAGGGAACAGGGGAGTGGCTACACCTTC. This codes for CASREQGSGYTF.

V is TRBV12-5 and J is TRBJ2-1; TRBD2 is a possible D gene (6 bases). The CDR3 length is 14 residues. Germline CDR1 and CDR2: LGHNT and FRNRAP. Trimming cost V 6 bases and J 8 bases, with 17 bases left between them. The CDR3 DNA sequence: TGTGCTAGTGGCCGGGACTTTACGTGGGATGAGCAGTTCTTC. Amino acid sequence: CASGRDFTWDEQFF.